The rows below give T cell receptor beta chains drawn from one sample of a study of molecular identifiers for immune sequencing clone quantification. TCRdb fed the PCR reads into MiXCR, producing one record per CDR3 protein. This table holds about 68,000 distinct CDR3 sequences, approximately 18% found once. Sample: naive CD8+ T cells from blood, with Jurkat cell RNA spiked in. These receptors were obtained from a human donor in good health. Some libraries in this study had Jurkat cell RNA spiked in. Both conserved end residues are part of each CDR3. A D gene is named only where the DNA matches it firmly. Where a row states a size, it is once, few, many or the class of an expanded clone; other rows omit it.

>NA|TRBV7-9|NA|TRBJ1-2
TGTGCCACGCTATCGGGGGCGGGTCAAGGCTACACCTTC
CATLSGAGQGYTF
>many|TRBV4-2|NA|TRBJ2-7
TGTGCCAGCAGCCAAGTAGGTGCCAGCGGCTCCTACGAGCAGTACTTC
CASSQVGASGSYEQYF
>many|TRBV25-1|TRBD2|TRBJ2-1
TGTGCCAGCAGCCCCCAGGCGGGAGGGCTTCATGAGCAGTTCTTC
CASSPQAGGLHEQFF
>few|TRBV6-1|TRBD1|TRBJ2-7
TGTGCCAGCAGGGCGGGACAGGGGGAAACCTACGAGCAGTACTTC
CASRAGQGETYEQYF
>many|TRBV19|TRBD2|TRBJ2-1
TGTGCCAGTAGGCTACTAGCGGGAGTGAATGAGCAGTTCTTC
CASRLLAGVNEQFF
>many|TRBV27|TRBD1|TRBJ1-3
TGTGCCAGCAGTATCAGCGGCAGGGGGTATGGAAACACCATATATTTT
CASSISGRGYGNTIYF
>many|TRBV27|NA|TRBJ1-1
TGTGCCAGCAGTTCCCCGTTTGCTGAAGCTTTCTTT
CASSSPFAEAFF
>many|TRBV7-9|NA|TRBJ1-1
TGTGCCAGCGGTATAATGAACACTGAAGCTTTCTTT
CASGIMNTEAFF
>many|TRBV29-1|NA|TRBJ2-7
TGCAGCGTTGAATTAGCGTCCTACGAGCAGTACTTC
CSVELASYEQYF
>NA|TRBV11-3|TRBD2|TRBJ2-1
TGTGCCAGCAGTGGACTAGCCGACAATGAGCAGTTCTTC
CASSGLADNEQFF
>many|TRBV11-3|NA|TRBJ1-4
TGTGCCAGCAGCCAATCATTAGGGACAAAGGAAAAACTGTTTTTT
CASSQSLGTKEKLFF
>many|TRBV30|TRBD1|TRBJ1-5
TGTGCCTGGAGTGCCGGGACAGGGAGGCAGCCCCAGCATTTT
CAWSAGTGRQPQHF
>many|TRBV29-1|NA|TRBJ2-2
TGCAGCGTTGAGGAGTATGGTGACACCGGGGAGCTGTTTTTT
CSVEEYGDTGELFF
>many|TRBV10-2|TRBD2|TRBJ2-5
TGCGCCAGCAGTGGGAGGACTAGCGTATACCAAGAGACCCAGTACTTC
CASSGRTSVYQETQYF
>NA|TRBV4-3|NA|TRBJ1-2
TGCGCCAGCAGAGCACCGGGGGCAGGGGCCTCCGCCTTC
CASRAPGAGASAF
>NA|TRBV5-4|TRBD2|TRBJ2-7
TGTGCCAACAGCTTGGGGACTAGCGGGAGCTACGAGCAGTACTTC
CANSLGTSGSYEQYF
>many|TRBV5-1|NA|TRBJ2-1
TGCGCCAGCAGCTTGTACCCCAATGAGCAGTTCTTC
CASSLYPNEQFF
>many|TRBV20-1|TRBD2|TRBJ2-7
TGCAGTGCTAGGGGTCCGGGACTAGCGGGCTACGAGCAGTACTTC
CSARGPGLAGYEQYF
>many|TRBV6-2/TRBV6-3|NA|TRBJ2-1
TGTGCCAGCAGTTACTCGAGTACACTAGCGAGGGGGGCGGATGAGCAGTTCTTC
CASSYSSTLARGADEQFF
>many|TRBV7-9|NA|TRBJ1-1
TGTGCCAGCAGCTTAGGATGGGGGGGACGCACTGAAGCTTTCTTT
CASSLGWGGRTEAFF
>NA|TRBV7-8|NA|TRBJ1-4
TGTGCCAGCAGCGCCGACAGGAGGGGTGAAAAACTGTTTTTT
CASSADRRGEKLFF
>few|TRBV9|NA|TRBJ2-3
TGTGCCAGCAGCGTAGTCCAGGGCCTCACAGATACGCAGTATTTT
CASSVVQGLTDTQYF
>many|TRBV4-1|TRBD2|TRBJ2-5
TGCGCCAGCAGAGGAAGGACTAGCGACCAAGAGACCCAGTACTTC
CASRGRTSDQETQYF
>NA|TRBV5-6|NA|TRBJ2-7
TGTGCCAGCTCGAGTCGCTCCTACGAGCAGTACTTC
CASSSRSYEQYF
>many|TRBV13|NA|TRBJ2-7
TGTGCCAGCAGCACCCACAGCTACGAGCAGTACTTC
CASSTHSYEQYF
>many|TRBV4-1|TRBD1|TRBJ2-1
TGCGCCAGCAGCCAGCAAGACAGGGGGAGCTACAATGAGCAGTTCTTC
CASSQQDRGSYNEQFF
>many|TRBV6-5|NA|TRBJ2-7
TGTGCCAGCAGTCCCTCTATAGGCGGAACCTACGAGCAGTACTTC
CASSPSIGGTYEQYF
>few|TRBV10-3|NA|TRBJ2-7
TGTGCCATCAGTGAGTGTGAAGCCAATACCTGCGAGCAGTACTTC
CAISECEANTCEQYF
>many|TRBV20-1|TRBD2|TRBJ2-1
TGCAGCTCCGGGGGGGTTGAGCATGAGCAGTTCTTC
CSSGGVEHEQFF
>many|TRBV12-3/TRBV12-4|NA|TRBJ2-7
TGTGCCAGCAGTTTAGCGCAATACCCCGAGCCCTACGAGCAGTACTTC
CASSLAQYPEPYEQYF
>many|TRBV27|NA|TRBJ1-1
TGTGCCAGCAGCCGCTACTCCGGGACCCCGAACACTGAAGCTTTCTTT
CASSRYSGTPNTEAFF
>many|TRBV30|TRBD2|TRBJ2-7
TGTGCCTTCGGACTAGGGCTCTACGAGCAGTACTTC
CAFGLGLYEQYF
>many|TRBV11-3|NA|TRBJ1-1
TGTGCCAGCAGCTTTAGGTTGAACACTGAAGCTTTCTTT
CASSFRLNTEAFF
>few|TRBV5-1|NA|TRBJ2-1
TGCGCCAGCAGCTTGGCACTAACGGGAGAGAATGAGCAGTTCTTC
CASSLALTGENEQFF
>few|TRBV12-3/TRBV12-4|NA|TRBJ1-5
TGTGCCAGCAGTTTTGGTGGTAGCAATCAGCCCCAGCATTTT
CASSFGGSNQPQHF
>many|TRBV9|NA|TRBJ2-2
TGTGCCAGCAGGGAGGGGACCGGGGAGCTGTTTTTT
CASREGTGELFF
>many|TRBV7-8|NA|TRBJ2-7
TGTGCCAGCAGCTTAGAAGACCAACAGACTGGGAACGAGCAGTACTTC
CASSLEDQQTGNEQYF
>NA|TRBV5-1|TRBD2|TRBJ2-7
TGCGCCAGCGGGGGGGGGGACTCCTACGAGCAGTACTTC
CASGGGDSYEQYF
>many|TRBV4-1|NA|TRBJ2-7
TGCGCCAGCAGCCAAGACCCCGGTTTCGACGAGCAGTACTTC
CASSQDPGFDEQYF
>many|TRBV9|TRBD1|TRBJ1-2
TGTGCCAGCAGCGTAGAGGGGACAGGATATGGCTACACCTTC
CASSVEGTGYGYTF
>many|TRBV29-1|NA|TRBJ2-7
TGCAGCGTTGAACAGGCTCAGCGAGGGGAGCAGTACTTC
CSVEQAQRGEQYF
>many|TRBV9|TRBD2|TRBJ2-3
TGTGCCAGCAGCTCCAGCGGGAGATGGAGCACAGATACGCAGTATTTT
CASSSSGRWSTDTQYF
>many|TRBV5-6|TRBD1|TRBJ2-3
TGTGCCAGCAGCTTGGGGGACAGGTTCACAGATACGCAGTATTTT
CASSLGDRFTDTQYF
>many|TRBV7-9|TRBD2|TRBJ2-7
TGTGCCAGCAGCTTAGACGTGCGGGAGAAGAGAGACGAGCAGTACTTC
CASSLDVREKRDEQYF
>many|TRBV4-1|NA|TRBJ2-5
TGCGCCAGCAGCCAAGATATAGCGACGGAGACCCAGTACTTC
CASSQDIATETQYF
>many|TRBV3-1|TRBD1|TRBJ2-1
TGTGCCAGCTCCGGACCGGGACAGGGACACAATGAGCAGTTCTTC
CASSGPGQGHNEQFF
>few|TRBV4-2|TRBD2|TRBJ2-2
TGTGCCAGCAGCCCCTCTAGCGGGGCTAACACCGGGGAGCTGTTTTTT
CASSPSSGANTGELFF
>many|TRBV18|NA|TRBJ2-3
TGTGCCAGCTCACCGGTGGGCGTGGCGACAGATACGCAGTATTTT
CASSPVGVATDTQYF